A single sample gave rise to the 30 T cell receptor beta chains below, sequenced in a study of early T cells in non-severe SARS-CoV-2 infection listed by TCRdb under 2021. The method behind the library was 5' RACE. Data came from a NextSeq 500. The public reads were reanalyzed by TCRdb: fastp trimming at Q25, MiXCR alignment, in-frame beta chains only. Rows are combined by CDR3 protein, so each entry shows the most common genes and DNA. This sample is represented by approximately 69,000 distinct CDR3 sequences; around 11% of them were singletons. The ten most abundant clones make up roughly 6.8% of the sample. The sample consisted of whole blood. The receptors were gathered from an adult who was a healthcare worker with PCR-confirmed SARS-CoV-2 infection or an uninfected control (not recorded which).

The chain combines TRBV5-1 with TRBJ2-7; 8 positions match TRBD2. This CDR3 has 17 amino acids. Germline trimming cut 0 bases from V and 2 bases from J; bases unmatched to any gene: 10. The germline CDR1 and CDR2 sequences are SGHRS and YFSETQ. CDR3 sequence: CASSLATSVNRPYEQYF. CDR3 sequence (DNA): TGCGCCAGCAGCTTGGCGACTAGCGTGAACCGACCCTACGAGCAGTACTTC.

This clonotype was counted only a few times. The chain recombines TRBV19 with TRBJ2-2; 11 nucleotides match TRBD2. Germline trimming cut 7 bases from V and 1 base from J; bases unmatched to any gene: 5. This CDR3 comprises 16 residues. Germline V gene sequence: CDR1 LNHDA, CDR2 SQIVND (reference sequence). In nucleotides, the CDR3 is TGTGCCAGTACTAATAGCGGGAGGGGGAACACCGGGGAGCTGTTTTTT. This encodes CASTNSGRGNTGELFF.

The rearrangement joins TRBV5-1 to TRBJ2-7; TRBD2 matches 8 bases. The CDR3 runs to 15 residues. The germline gives CDR1 SGHRS, CDR2 YFSETQ. V was pared by 2 bases and J by 0 bases, with 4 bases of the junction left unmatched. In DNA form, the CDR3 reads TGCGCCAGCAGCTTATCAAGCGGGAGCTCCTACGAGCAGTACTTC. It is translated as CASSLSSGSSYEQYF. The full variable domain, completed using reference TRBV5-1 and TRBJ2-7, is KAGVTQTPRYLIKTRGQQVTLSCSPISGHRSVSWYQQTPGQGLQFLFEYFSETQRNKGNFPGRFSGRQFSNSRSEMNVSTLELGDSALYLCASSLSSGSSYEQYFGPGTRLTVT.

This clonotype was counted many times. The CDR3: CSVDSGLQETQYF. The CDR3 nucleotides are TGCAGCGTTGATTCCGGACTACAAGAGACCCAGTACTTC. The chain links TRBV29-1 to TRBJ2-5; D might be TRBD2 (6 bases). Per germline, CDR1 SQVTM and CDR2 ANQGSEA. The CDR3 runs 13 residues. Trimming cost V 3 bases and J 2 bases, with 10 bases left between them.

The table lists this clonotype with many counts. The genes are TRBV20-1 and TRBJ2-1, with 7 bases that match TRBD2. Germline V lookup: CDR1 DFQATT, CDR2 SNEGSKA (reference sequence). CDR3 length: 12 amino acids. V gave up 3 bases and J gave up 13 bases; unmatched junction bases: 9. CDR3 nucleotide sequence: TGCAGTGCTAGGAATAGCGGGTTTGGACAGTTCTTC. Translating gives CSARNSGFGQFF.

This clonotype has only a few counts. The genes are TRBV7-9 and TRBJ1-1, with D unclear. V dropped 0 bases and J dropped 7 bases, with 9 bases sitting between them. The CDR3 consists of 13 residues. Germline CDR1 and CDR2: SEHNR and FQNEAQ (reference sequence). CDR3 sequence reads: CASSLARESEAFF. Here the CDR3 DNA reads TGTGCCAGCAGCTTAGCGCGGGAGAGTGAAGCTTTCTTT.

The genes are TRBV20-1 and TRBJ2-3, with 8 bases that match TRBD2. Losses at the gene ends were 4 bases for V and 0 bases for J; bases not matched to a gene: 9. Germline assignment: CDR1 DFQATT and CDR2 SNEGSKA (reference sequence). CDR3 length equals 16 residues. The CDR3 region is CSANLGPSGSTDTQYF. CDR3 coding DNA: TGCAGTGCTAACCTCGGCCCTAGCGGGAGCACAGATACGCAGTATTTT.

This sequence joins TRBV20-1 and TRBJ1-2; tentatively, D is TRBD1 (5 bases). Germline V CDR1 and CDR2: DFQATT, SNEGSKA (reference sequence). The length of the CDR3 is 15 residues. V lost 0 bases, J lost 0 bases, and 11 bases lay in between. CDR3 sequence reads: CSARDRDVANYGYTF. CDR3 nucleotides: TGCAGTGCTAGAGATCGGGACGTAGCTAACTATGGCTACACCTTC.

This clonotype was observed a few times. CDR3 protein: CASSLGEAQPQHF. The CDR3 DNA follows: TGTGCCAGCAGCTTGGGGGAAGCCCAGCCCCAGCATTTT. This chain joins TRBV5-6 and TRBJ1-5; D unclear. Germline loops: CDR1 SGHDT, CDR2 YYEEEE. The CDR3 is made up of 13 amino acids. Between the trimmed V and J ends, which lost 0 bases and 7 bases, there was a span of 8 bases.

This clonotype came up many times. V usage is TRBV20-1 and J usage is TRBJ2-3; D is uncertain. Germline CDR1 and CDR2: DFQATT and SNEGSKA (reference sequence). CDR3 length: 11 amino acids. Trimming removed 2 bases at V and 6 bases at J, with 6 bases between. In nucleotides, the CDR3 is TGCAGTGCTAGAATGAGGGATACGCAGTATTTT. It specifies CSARMRDTQYF.

J is TRBJ1-2 and V is TRBV20-1, with TRBD1 as a possible D gene (6 bases). V was clipped by 0 bases and J by 6 bases, with 14 bases between them. From germline, CDR1 is DFQATT and CDR2 SNEGSKA (reference sequence). The CDR3 spans 14 residues. This CDR3 reads CSARDARGSDGYTF. In DNA form, the CDR3 reads TGCAGTGCTAGAGATGCCAGGGGTTCAGATGGCTACACCTTC.

As regards this clonotype: At one end, the junction sequence differs from germline, possibly due to a read error. CDR3 loop: CVSSFDRTRTDTQYF. The CDR3 region has the DNA TGTGTCAGCAGCTTTGACAGGACTCGCACAGATACGCAGTATTTT. The gene calls are TRBV7-2 and TRBJ2-3, with D maybe TRBD1 (6 bases). This CDR3 has 15 residues. Per the germline V gene, CDR1 is SGHTA and CDR2 is FQGNSA.

The chain uses TRBV6-2 or TRBV6-3 and TRBJ2-6, with 12 bases matching TRBD1. CDR1 is MNHEY, CDR2 SVGEGT, per germline. The CDR3 is 19 amino acids. V was clipped by 4 bases and J by 4 bases; unmatched bases: 11. The CDR3 DNA reads TGTGCCAGCAGTTTCTTACCCGGGACAGGGGGCTACGGGGCCAACGTCCTGACTTTC. It encodes CASSFLPGTGGYGANVLTF.

In this sample, this clonotype turned up many times. V usage is TRBV7-2 and J usage is TRBJ1-5; D is uncertain. Trimming took 5 bases from V and 4 from J, leaving 9 bases between them. The V gene's germline CDR1 is SGHTA and CDR2 FQGNSA. The CDR3 runs 13 residues. Here the CDR3 reads CASSQRANQPQHF. CDR3 nucleotide sequence: TGTGCCAGCAGCCAACGGGCGAATCAGCCCCAGCATTTT.

There are a few counts of this clonotype. The genes are TRBV7-9 and TRBJ2-1, with D uncertain. The CDR3 extends over 14 amino acids. Trimming took 1 base from V and 4 from J, leaving 8 bases between them. CDR1 is SEHNR and CDR2 is FQNEAQ in the germline V gene (reference sequence). This chain's CDR3 is CASSLGGSYNEQFF. The CDR3 DNA reads TGTGCCAGCAGCTTAGGCGGTTCTTACAATGAGCAGTTCTTC.

This clonotype was detected many times. The chain couples TRBV5-1 to TRBJ2-5; TRBD2 aligns across 7 bases. Germline V gene sequence: CDR1 SGHRS, CDR2 YFSETQ. J was trimmed by 5 bases and V by 3 bases; bases with no gene match: 13. The CDR3 has 16 residues. The DNA of the CDR3 is TGCGCCAGCAGCTGGCGTGGTGGTAGCGGGTTTGAGACCCAGTACTTC. Translation gives CASSWRGGSGFETQYF.

The sample holds many counts of this clonotype. J is TRBJ1-1 and V is TRBV5-1, with D possibly matching TRBD1 (5 bases). V was clipped by 6 bases and J by 1 base, with 16 bases between them. The germline CDR1 and CDR2 sequences are SGHRS and YFSETQ. The CDR3 length is 15 residues. This CDR3 reads CASMDTGFSNTEAFF. CDR3 sequence (DNA): TGCGCCAGCATGGATACAGGTTTTTCGAACACTGAAGCTTTCTTT.

J is TRBJ2-3 and V is TRBV9, with a tentative D call TRBD2 (7 bases). The V gene's germline CDR1 is SGDLS and CDR2 YYNGEE. Trimming pared 0 bases from V and 6 bases from J, leaving 14 bases between. This CDR3 comprises 15 residues. The CDR3 protein is CASSVVGGLADTQYF. The CDR3 bases are TGTGCCAGCAGCGTAGTGGGGGGGCTGGCGGATACGCAGTATTTT.

Only a few counts were recorded for this clonotype. The V and J genes are TRBV20-1 and TRBJ2-3; weak D call: TRBD2 (5 bases). The V gene's germline CDR1 is DFQATT and CDR2 SNEGSKA (reference sequence). The CDR3 contains 13 residues. The ends were cut back, 5 bases at V and 1 base at J, with 10 bases in the middle. The CDR3 sequence: CSAQRAGTDTQYF. The DNA for the CDR3 is TGCAGTGCTCAAAGAGCGGGCACAGATACGCAGTATTTT.

The table lists this clonotype with a few counts. The V call is TRBV29-1, the J call TRBJ2-6; D unresolved. Germline V gene sequence: CDR1 SQVTM, CDR2 ANQGSEA. This CDR3 comprises 13 residues. The V end lost 4 bases, the J end lost 0 bases, and 4 bases lay between the germline ends. In nucleotides, the CDR3 is TGCAGCGTTGGAGTCTCTGGGGCCAACGTCCTGACTTTC. Its translation: CSVGVSGANVLTF.

CDR3 amino acids: CASSLAGGPGDTQYF. As DNA, the CDR3 is TGTGCCAGCAGCTTAGCGGGAGGGCCGGGAGATACGCAGTATTTT. The chain is built from TRBV7-2 and TRBJ2-3; 7 bases align to TRBD2. The CDR3 length is 15 residues. V trimming: 0 bases; J trimming: 5 bases; junction bases outside the gene matches: 5. Germline loops: CDR1 SGHTA, CDR2 FQGNSA.

This clonotype was counted at least ten times. This chain joins TRBV9 and TRBJ2-7; D is ambiguous. This CDR3 has 16 amino acids. Trimming took off 0 bases at V and 1 base at J, with 14 bases between the two ends. CDR1 is SGDLS, CDR2 YYNGEE, per germline. Here the CDR3 reads CASSVAPDGRSYEQYF. The CDR3 DNA follows: TGTGCCAGCAGCGTAGCCCCCGACGGCCGTTCCTACGAGCAGTACTTC.

This clonotype occurred many times. The chain employs TRBV27 and TRBJ2-2; TRBD1 or TRBD2 may be the D gene (5 bases each). Trimming pared 5 bases from V and 3 bases from J, leaving 10 bases between. CDR1 is MNHEY and CDR2 is SMNVEV in the germline V gene (reference sequence). CDR3 size: 14 residues. This CDR3 reads CASSPRDHTGELFF. DNA for the CDR3: TGTGCCAGCAGTCCCCGGGACCACACCGGGGAGCTGTTTTTT.

The sample holds a few counts of this clonotype. Mismatch with germline at one junction end may stem from a read error. V gene TRBV7-9 combines with J gene TRBJ1-1, with 7 bases fitting TRBD1. Germline V gene data show CDR1 as SEHNR and CDR2 as FQNEAQ (reference sequence). The CDR3 has 11 residues. The chain's CDR3 is CASSSGDRVSF. The CDR3 DNA sequence: TGTGCCAGCAGCTCAGGGGACAGAGTATCCTTT.

This chain uses TRBV27 with TRBJ1-2; TRBD1 agrees at 7 bases. J gave up 7 bases and V 5 bases, and 13 bases lay outside the gene matches. The CDR3 has 15 residues. Germline values: CDR1 MNHEY, CDR2 SMNVEV (reference sequence). The CDR3 here is CASSRSQGTGLGYTF. The DNA for the CDR3 is TGTGCCAGCAGTAGGTCACAGGGGACGGGGCTTGGCTACACCTTC.

V gene TRBV20-1 combines with J gene TRBJ1-1, with 9 bases fitting TRBD1. The CDR3 has 16 residues. Trimming cost V 0 bases and J 0 bases; bases outside gene matches: 5. Germline CDR1 is DFQATT and CDR2 is SNEGSKA (reference sequence). The CDR3 is CSARERGQGMNTEAFF. DNA of the CDR3: TGCAGTGCTAGAGAGCGAGGACAGGGGATGAACACTGAAGCTTTCTTT.

This clonotype was recorded many times. DNA of the CDR3: TGTGCCAGTAGTAACCTCCTAGCGGGAGGGCCTGGCGGGGAGCTGTTTTTT. It specifies CASSNLLAGGPGGELFF. V gene TRBV19 combines with J gene TRBJ2-2; 12 bases agree with TRBD2. The CDR3 covers 17 residues. The V gene's germline CDR1 is LNHDA and CDR2 SQIVND (reference sequence). V gave up 4 bases and J gave up 7 bases; unmatched junction bases: 10.

The gene calls are TRBV7-9 and TRBJ2-1, with 9 bases identical to TRBD2. There are 15 residues in the CDR3. Germline V gene data show CDR1 as SEHNR and CDR2 as FQNEAQ (reference sequence). Losses at the gene ends were 1 base for V and 10 bases for J; bases not matched to a gene: 8. This chain's CDR3 is CASSLDSSGANEQFF. The CDR3, as DNA: TGTGCCAGCAGCTTAGATTCTAGCGGGGCAAACGAGCAGTTCTTC.

This clonotype has a single count. The chain is built from TRBV10-3 and TRBJ1-2; D may be TRBD1 (6 bases). Germline assignment: CDR1 ENHRY and CDR2 SYGVKD. Trimming pared 6 bases from V and 10 bases from J, leaving 18 bases between. CDR3 length equals 13 residues. The CDR3 DNA reads as TGTGCCATCAGCAACAGGGATACCCTAGACTACACCTTC. Translating gives CAISNRDTLDYTF.

The chain has TRBV3-1 and TRBJ2-5; tentatively, D is TRBD2 (6 bases). The CDR3 loop spans 16 amino acids. The germline CDR1 and CDR2 sequences are LGHDT and YNNKEL (reference sequence). V was cut by 4 bases and J by 2 bases, with 17 bases left in between. The CDR3, as DNA: TGTGCCAGCAGCCCCGCACGGCTCGGAGGGCAAGAGACCCAGTACTTC. It is translated as CASSPARLGGQETQYF.